This passage covers 3 T cell receptor beta chains from one sample sequenced in a study of human T cells and chemical hapten exposure. Via MiXCR, TCRdb re-called the RACE reads, giving one row per CDR3 protein. The sample lists about 110,000 distinct CDR3 sequences; 9.2% were seen once. Documented time point: patch test 2, 6 weeks after DPC sensitization. The sample's treatment: therapeutic diphenylcyclopropenone sensitization with weekly scalp DPC. Sequencing was performed on whole blood, taken in connection with sensitization to the hapten diphenylcyclopropenone (DPC). Receptors originate from a middle-aged woman with alopecia areata. Some clones in this sample may be carry-over from other donors' samples.

This clonotype was detected many times. The genes are TRBV20-1 and TRBJ1-3, with 10 bases lining up with TRBD1. V lost 1 base, J lost 6 bases, and 3 bases stayed unmatched. This CDR3 region has 14 residues. Per germline, CDR1 DFQATT and CDR2 SNEGSKA (reference sequence). In nucleotides, the CDR3 is TGCAGTGCTAGAGGCGGGACAGGGGAAAACACCATATATTTT. It yields the protein CSARGGTGENTIYF.

At least ten counts were recorded for this clonotype. The rearrangement links TRBV2 to TRBJ1-4, with 7 bases matching TRBD1. Germline-derived CDR1 and CDR2 are SNHLY and FYNNEI. V shed 6 bases, J shed 4 bases, and the junction held 5 bases outside the gene matches. CDR3 length: 14 residues. The CDR3 here is CASSGTVHNEKLFF. The CDR3 region has the DNA TGTGCCAGCAGCGGGACAGTCCATAATGAAAAACTGTTTTTT.

This chain links TRBV20-1 with TRBJ2-3; 8 bases are a match to TRBD2. V shed 5 bases and J 4 bases; nucleotides not matched to a gene: 8. Germline-derived CDR1 and CDR2 are DFQATT and SNEGSKA (reference sequence). The CDR3 loop spans 14 amino acids. The CDR3 reads CSAWPGLEPDTQYF. The CDR3 region has the DNA TGCAGTGCTTGGCCGGGACTAGAGCCAGATACGCAGTATTTT.